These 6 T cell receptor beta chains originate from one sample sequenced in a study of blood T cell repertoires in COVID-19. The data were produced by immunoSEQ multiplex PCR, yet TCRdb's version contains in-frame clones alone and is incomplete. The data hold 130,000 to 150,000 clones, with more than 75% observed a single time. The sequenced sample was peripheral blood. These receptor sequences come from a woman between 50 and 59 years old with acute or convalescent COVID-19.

The CDR3 loop is CASSMLQPSGYTF. CDR3 nucleotide sequence: TGTGCCAGTAGTATGCTACAGCCCTCTGGCTACACCTTC. The rearrangement uses TRBV19 and TRBJ1-2; D not certain. CDR1 is LNHDA and CDR2 is SQIVND in the germline V gene (reference sequence). This CDR3 is built from 13 residues. V was shortened by 3 bases and J by 7 bases, with 12 bases between the two germline ends.

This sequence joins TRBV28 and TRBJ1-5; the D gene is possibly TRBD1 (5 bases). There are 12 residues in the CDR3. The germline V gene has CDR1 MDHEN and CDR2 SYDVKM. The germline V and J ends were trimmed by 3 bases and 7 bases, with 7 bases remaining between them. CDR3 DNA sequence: TGTGCCAGCAGTTTTGGGGGGCAGCCCCAGCATTTT. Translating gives CASSFGGQPQHF.

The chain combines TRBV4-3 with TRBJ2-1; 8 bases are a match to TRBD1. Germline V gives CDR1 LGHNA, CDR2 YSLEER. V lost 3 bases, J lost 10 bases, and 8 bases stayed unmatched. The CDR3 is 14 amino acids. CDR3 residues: CASSQGQDRGEQFF. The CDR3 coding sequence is TGCGCCAGCAGCCAGGGACAGGACCGTGGCGAGCAGTTCTTC.

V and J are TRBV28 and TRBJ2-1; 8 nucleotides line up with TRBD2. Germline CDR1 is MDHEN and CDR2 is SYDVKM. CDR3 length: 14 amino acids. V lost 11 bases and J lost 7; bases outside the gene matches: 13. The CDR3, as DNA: TGTGCCGCAGACGCGGGGGGAACCTTAAATGAGCAGTTCTTC. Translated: CAADAGGTLNEQFF.

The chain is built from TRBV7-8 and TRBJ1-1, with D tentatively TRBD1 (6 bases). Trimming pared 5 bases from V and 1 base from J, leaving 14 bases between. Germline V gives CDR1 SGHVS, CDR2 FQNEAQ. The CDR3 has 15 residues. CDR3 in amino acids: CASSLRTEGNTEAFF. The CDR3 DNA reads TGTGCCAGCAGCCTACGGACAGAGGGGAACACTGAAGCTTTCTTT.

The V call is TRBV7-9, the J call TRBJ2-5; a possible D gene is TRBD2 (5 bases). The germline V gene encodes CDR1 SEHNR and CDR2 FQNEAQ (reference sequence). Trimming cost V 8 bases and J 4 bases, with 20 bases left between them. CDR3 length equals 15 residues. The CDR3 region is CASGRNPGAGETQYF. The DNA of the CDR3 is TGTGCCAGCGGTCGGAATCCGGGCGCGGGAGAGACCCAGTACTTC.